This T cell receptor beta chain was obtained from a study of metastatic and nonmetastatic thyroid tumors. Study-level information: Where malignant and benign thyroid patients were concerned, repertoires were compared across blood and tumor or nodule tissue. Broader study findings: Reported TCR beta diversity, measured in blood and tumor, was significantly higher for malignant thyroid tumors than for benign nodules.

None of the patients had undergone any treatment ahead of thyroid surgery. Original data processing: The study built a papillary thyroid cancer distant-metastasis classifier from CDR3 differences across clinicopathological groups. TCRdb redid the clone calls on the PCR reads using MiXCR. TCRdb, not the authors, supplied the V and J calls. Here the sample spans 30,000 to 40,000 clones, roughly 14% being singletons. This clone counts as medium-sized. Its target is not known. Sample: blood. This TCR was recovered from a female donor with papillary thyroid cancer or a benign thyroid nodule (not recorded which). Some clones in this sample may be carry-over from other donors' samples.

The CDR3 sequence is CATPGGPEQYF. For the CDR3, the DNA is TGTGCCACCCCGGGGGGCCCCGAGCAGTACTTC. The chain recombines TRBV6-1 with TRBJ2-7; D is perhaps TRBD2 (7 bases). Germline V gives CDR1 MNHNS, CDR2 SASEGT. This CDR3 has 11 amino acids. The V gene lost 10 bases and the J gene lost 6 bases, with 13 bases spanning the gap.